This T cell receptor beta chain originates from a study of blood T cell repertoires in COVID-19. Study details: PBMCs, B-cell-depleted T cells, or T cells provided the cDNA or gDNA that made up the material.

The V end lost 5 bases, the J end lost 2 bases, and 10 bases lay between the germline ends. CDR3 length equals 13 residues. From germline, CDR1 is SGHRS and CDR2 YFSETQ. Repertoires were generated with immunoSEQ multiplex PCR, while TCRdb's copy carries only in-frame clones and drops some. Of 150,000 or so clones in the sample, around 90% were seen once. Study members were between about 18 and 95 years old and lived in about two dozen US regions. No more than 2 weeks before study entry, exposed participants had met a case of COVID-19. The sequence derives from a woman between 35 and 50 years old who had been exposed to COVID-19. The rearrangement joins TRBV5-1 to TRBJ1-1; TRBD1 might be the D (6 bases). The sample taken for sequencing was PBMCs or T cells enriched from blood (not recorded which). CDR3 sequence (DNA): TGCGCCAGCAGTGCCGGGACAAACACTGAAGCTTTCTTT. It yields the protein CASSAGTNTEAFF.